This TCR beta chain stems from a study of T cell clonality in common variable immunodeficiency. This clone was seen repeatedly, ten times or more. The target antigen is unknown. Read sequence stops 3 residues before the CDR3 end, and the germline J gene provides the missing end. The CDR3 extends over 16 amino acids. V lost 0 bases and J 0 bases, leaving 12 bases between the germline ends. Germline CDR1 is SGHNT and CDR2 is YYREEE (reference sequence). Donors gave about 5 to 9 ml heparinized peripheral whole blood. Findings and caveats of the study: T cell subpopulation sequencing would be needed to explain CVID clonality. Common variable immunodeficiency TCR beta sequences reportedly had fewer deletions and N-nucleotide insertions.

Sequenced by immunoSEQ multiplex PCR; TCRdb stores in-frame clones only, minus some. The data list tens of thousands of clones, none observed once; 5% to 6.5% falls to the top ten. The sample was peripheral blood mononuclear cells. This clonotype was sampled from a human donor with common variable immunodeficiency. The chain couples TRBV5-4 to TRBJ1-2; TRBD1 might be the D (6 bases). Partial CDR3 DNA: TGTGCCAGCAGCTTGGAGGCGGGGGGCACTAACTATGGC. Amino acids: CASSLEAGGTNYG. The full CDR3 protein reads CASSLEAGGTNYGYTF.